This TCR beta chain was found in a study of lung T cells in sarcoidosis with Löfgren's syndrome. This clonotype is medium-sized. The germline V gene encodes CDR1 SGHTA and CDR2 FQGNSA. V shed 1 base and J 6 bases; nucleotides not matched to a gene: 17. This CDR3 contains 19 residues. TCRdb analysed the reads with MiXCR anew, one entry per CDR3 protein. The sample shows about 1,000 distinct CDR3 sequences, approximately 26% of them seen only once. J is TRBJ1-3 and V is TRBV7-2; 8 nucleotides match TRBD1. The sequencing input was CD4+ T cells from bronchoalveolar lavage. The sequence derives from a human donor with sarcoidosis (Löfgren's syndrome or another form), or a control subject (not recorded which). CDR3 bases: TGTGCCAGCAGCTTAGAGATCGGACAGGGCGGAATAGGAGAAAACACCATATATTTT. This gives the protein CASSLEIGQGGIGENTIYF.